The rows below give T cell receptor beta chains drawn from one sample of a study of OX40 agonist ivuxolimab in advanced cancers. Only in-frame clones appear in the TCRdb table, and some are missing; sequencing was by immunoSEQ multiplex PCR. The sample has 75,000 to 100,000 clones, more than 75% seen once; the top ten hold approximately 0.3%. This sample comprised CD4+ or CD8+ T cells sorted from blood, obtained in a trial of the OX40 agonist ivuxolimab. Receptors were obtained from an adult with an advanced solid tumor such as melanoma, head and neck, liver or kidney cancer. The CDR3 runs from the conserved cysteine through the conserved F or W. The D gene is left open where the match is weak. The size of a clone is reported for some rows only, either as once, few or many, or as a class for expanded clones.

j_call v_call clone_size d_call cdr3_nt cdr3_aa
TRBJ2-6 TRBV6-5 . . TGTGCCAGCAGACGGGCCTTCTCTGGGGCCAACGTCCTGACTTTC CASRRAFSGANVLTF
TRBJ1-1 TRBV7-9 . TRBD1 TGTGCCAGCAACCGGGACAGGGGGCGGAACACTGAAGCTTTCTTT CASNRDRGRNTEAFF
TRBJ2-4 TRBV29-1 . . TGCAGCGGCCTGAGTGAGAGCATTCAGTACTTC CSGLSESIQYF
TRBJ2-1 TRBV5-1 few . TGCGCCAGCAGCTTGTTGGCGGAGGTAACAAGTGAGCAGTTCTTC CASSLLAEVTSEQFF
TRBJ1-1 TRBV5-1 few TRBD1 TGCGCCAGCACCGGTCCAGGGGGGAGGGCTGAAGCTTTCTTT CASTGPGGRAEAFF
TRBJ2-1 TRBV7-2 . . TGTGCCAGCAGCTTTAATACGGGTACCTACAATGAGCAGTTCTTC CASSFNTGTYNEQFF
TRBJ2-2 TRBV5-1 . TRBD1 TGCGCCAGCCGACAGGGCTCTGTTACCGGGGAGCTGTTTTTT CASRQGSVTGELFF
TRBJ1-1 TRBV27 . . TGTGCCAGCCGCCCCGAGGGAATGCGGACTGAAGCTTTCTTT CASRPEGMRTEAFF
TRBJ1-1 TRBV18 few . TGTGCCAGCTCACCAATGAAGGGGACTGAAGCTTTCTTT CASSPMKGTEAFF
TRBJ2-3 TRBV7-6 . . TGTGCCAGCAGCTCCGGACGGGCTAGCACAGATACGCAGTATTTT CASSSGRASTDTQYF
TRBJ1-1 TRBV28 . . TGTGCCAGCAGTTTATTAGGCACTGAAGCTTTCTTT CASSLLGTEAFF
TRBJ1-1 TRBV18 . . TGTGCCAGCTCACCACCGATTCGCACTGAAGCTTTCTTT CASSPPIRTEAFF
TRBJ2-7 TRBV28 . TRBD2 TGTGCCAGCAGCCGCCCTGGCGGGAGGGTGATCGAGCAGTACTTC CASSRPGGRVIEQYF
TRBJ2-7 TRBV27 . TRBD1 TGTGCCAGCAGTGGGGCCGGGACAGGGGAAAACGAGCAGTACTTC CASSGAGTGENEQYF
TRBJ2-2 TRBV28 . TRBD2 TGTGCCAGCAGCTGGGGCCAGCGGGGGAACACCGGGGAGCTGTTTTTT CASSWGQRGNTGELFF
TRBJ1-1 TRBV6-5 . TRBD1 TGTGCCAGCAGCGGGTTGGACAGGCTAAACACTGAAGCTTTCTTT CASSGLDRLNTEAFF
TRBJ1-2 TRBV2 . . TGTGCCAGCAGTGAATCGGGCACAGGGCTTGGCTACACCTTC CASSESGTGLGYTF
TRBJ2-1 TRBV7-2 . . TGTGCCAGCAGCTCTACGGGACCCTGGGAGCAGTTCTTC CASSSTGPWEQFF
TRBJ1-2 TRBV6-6 . TRBD1 TGTGCCAGCAGTCCCCGGGACAGGGTCAGTGGCTACACCTTC CASSPRDRVSGYTF
TRBJ1-4 TRBV5-4 . . TGTGCCAGCAGCTTCCGGGGGCTGGGAAAACTGTTTTTT CASSFRGLGKLFF
TRBJ2-1 TRBV25-1 . TRBD2 TGTGCCAGCAGTGATTGGGCTAGCGGGGACAATGAGCAGTTCTTC CASSDWASGDNEQFF
TRBJ2-7 TRBV18 few TRBD2 TGTGCCAGCTCACCACCGGGACTAGCCTCCTACGAGCAGTACTTC CASSPPGLASYEQYF
TRBJ2-3 TRBV7-2 . . TGTGCCAGCAGCTTAATTCCGGGTGTCACAGATACGCAGTATTTT CASSLIPGVTDTQYF
TRBJ1-5 TRBV6-1 . TRBD1 TGTGCCAGCAGTGAAGGTCGCCCTAAACTCGGACAGGGGTTGGGGCAGCCCCAGCATTTT CASSEGRPKLGQGLGQPQHF
TRBJ1-5 TRBV9 . . TGTGCCCGTCTGGGAGACGACAATCAGCCCCAACATTTT CARLGDDNQPQHF
TRBJ2-1 TRBV9 . . TGTGCCAGCAGCCTCCACTCGTTAGACAATGAGCAGTTCTTC CASSLHSLDNEQFF
TRBJ2-6 TRBV2 . . TGTGCCAGCAACGCTCAGGTCGGGACCACGGCTGGGGCCAACGTCCTGACTTTC CASNAQVGTTAGANVLTF
TRBJ1-2 TRBV7-9 . . TGTGCCAGCAGTAAGACCGGAGCACGTAGCTATGGCTACACCTTC CASSKTGARSYGYTF
TRBJ1-1 TRBV6-6 . TRBD1 TGTGCCAGCAGACATAACAGGGGGAACACTGAAGCTTTCTTT CASRHNRGNTEAFF
TRBJ1-1 TRBV6-6 few TRBD1 TGTGCCAGCAGCCTTATGGACAGGGGCACTGAAGCTTTCTTT CASSLMDRGTEAFF
TRBJ2-3 TRBV27 . . TGTGCCAGCAGGGGCCCTAACACAGATACGCAGTATTTT CASRGPNTDTQYF
TRBJ2-7 TRBV6-7 . . TGTGCCAGCTGCCGGGACGCAACCTACGAGCAGTACTTC CASCRDATYEQYF
TRBJ2-1 TRBV9 . TRBD2 TGTGCCAGCATCCTCTCGCGACTAGCGGCCACCTACAATGAGCAGTTCTTC CASILSRLAATYNEQFF
TRBJ1-1 TRBV6-5 . . TGTGCCAGCAGACAGGGGAACACTGAAGCTTTCTTT CASRQGNTEAFF
TRBJ1-4 TRBV10-2 . TRBD1 TGCGCCAGCAGCAACAGGGGGCGTAATGAAAAACTGTTTTTT CASSNRGRNEKLFF
TRBJ1-1 TRBV4-1 few TRBD1 TGCGCCAGCAGCCGAGGACAGGGCCGGGACACTGAAGCTTTCTTT CASSRGQGRDTEAFF
TRBJ2-3 TRBV27 . . TGTGCCAGCAGTTTATCGCCTGGAGGGAGGCCCACAGATACGCAGTATTTT CASSLSPGGRPTDTQYF
TRBJ2-1 TRBV7-3 . TRBD2 TGTGCCAGCAGCTTGGGACTAGTGGGCAATGAGCAGTTCTTC CASSLGLVGNEQFF
TRBJ1-5 TRBV6-1 . TRBD1 TGTGCCAGCAGTGAAGGGGACAGGGGAAGGCAGCCCCAGCATTTT CASSEGDRGRQPQHF
TRBJ2-3 TRBV19 . TRBD2 TGTGCCAGTAGTCCGCCCGGAGGGCTAGCGGGAGTAGATACGCAGTATTTT CASSPPGGLAGVDTQYF
TRBJ1-6 TRBV5-1 . . TGCGCCAGCAGCTTGACGCAGGGGCGGAACGCTTCACCCCTCCACTTT CASSLTQGRNASPLHF
TRBJ2-4 TRBV6-6 . . TGTGCCAGCAGTCTACTCTCGGGGGCGCCCCGTTCGTTC CASSLLSGAPRSF
TRBJ2-3 TRBV19 few . TGTGCCAGTAGTATAGATTATGTGGGACTTCAGTATTTT CASSIDYVGLQYF
TRBJ2-1 TRBV9 . . TGTGCCAGCAGCGTAGGTGGGACGATGAATGAGCAGTTCTTC CASSVGGTMNEQFF
TRBJ1-2 TRBV7-2 . . TGTGCCAGCAGCTTGGATAAGAATAACTATGGCTACACCTTC CASSLDKNNYGYTF
TRBJ1-4 TRBV6-6 . . TGTGCCAGCAGGCGGGGGGCAACTAATGAAAAACTGTTTTTT CASRRGATNEKLFF
TRBJ1-4 TRBV4-3 . . TGCGCCAGCAGCCGAGGAGCCGGGGGGCAAATTAATGAAAAACTGTTTTTT CASSRGAGGQINEKLFF
TRBJ2-1 TRBV9 . TRBD1 TGTGCCAGCAGCACAGGAACGGGACAGGGTAACAATGAGCAGTTCTTC CASSTGTGQGNNEQFF
TRBJ1-1 TRBV15 . . TGTGCCACCAGCAGTCCCCCGAGTCACTCTGAAGCTTTCTTT CATSSPPSHSEAFF
TRBJ2-2 TRBV6-6 . TRBD1 TGTGCCAGCAGTAGGATATCAGGGGGCGACACCGGGGAGCTGTTTTTT CASSRISGGDTGELFF